This T cell receptor beta chain came from a study of blood T cells in healthy people across ages. Combining a sample-barcoded 5' primer with a J-beta primer mix, a second PCR ran for 7 to 11 cycles. TCRdb redid the calling of the 5' RACE reads with MiXCR, one entry per CDR3 protein. The data hold some 700,000 distinct CDR3 sequences, with approximately 21% observed a single time. Of note for this clonotype: With a much larger clone just one base away, this may be a read error.

V lost 5 bases and J 10 bases, leaving 20 bases between the germline ends. The CDR3 totals 14 residues. Germline CDR1 SGHAT, CDR2 FQNNGV. The TCR comes from a man between 70 and 80 years old in good health. What was sequenced was blood. The chain links TRBV11-2 to TRBJ1-2, with D maybe TRBD1 (6 bases). The CDR3 DNA is TGTGCCAGCAGCCAATTACAAGGGGGGAATGCCTACACCTTC. It codes for CASSQLQGGNAYTF. Full variable domain (missing parts from reference TRBV11-2 and TRBJ1-2): EAGVAQSPRYKIIEKRQSVAFWCNPISGHATLYWYQQILGQGPKLLIQFQNNGVVDDSQLPKDRFSAERLKGVDSTLKIQPAKLEDSAVYLCASSQLQGGNAYTFGSGTRLTVV.